This passage covers 9 T cell receptor beta chains from one sample sequenced in a study of blood T cell repertoires in COVID-19. Sequencing was performed with immunoSEQ multiplex PCR; in TCRdb, only in-frame clones are kept and a portion is missing. This repertoire shows roughly 140,000 clones, less than 85% found once; its top ten account for approximately 1.6%. The sequencing sample was made of PBMCs or T cells enriched from blood (not recorded which). The receptors were sampled from a woman aged 18-35 years who had been exposed to COVID-19.

The chain links TRBV3-1 (or the pseudogene TRBV3-2) to TRBJ2-1; 8 bases are a match to TRBD2. Trimming took 4 bases from V and 5 from J; bases not matched to a gene: 25. Germline V gene data show CDR1 as LGHDT and CDR2 as YNNKEL (reference sequence). The CDR3 consists of 21 residues. CDR3 in amino acids: CASSPEGGSGIKKGAHNEQFF. Written as DNA, the CDR3 is TGTGCCAGCAGCCCGGAAGGTGGTAGCGGGATAAAGAAAGGGGCACACAATGAGCAGTTCTTC.

The rearrangement uses TRBV18 and TRBJ1-3, with 8 positions matching TRBD1. The CDR3 runs 16 residues. Trimming cost V 3 bases and J 0 bases; bases outside gene matches: 4. CDR1 is KGHSH, CDR2 LQKENI, per germline. Here the CDR3 reads CASSPGTGNSGNTIYF. In DNA form, the CDR3 reads TGTGCCAGCTCACCCGGGACAGGAAACTCTGGAAACACCATATATTTT. The full variable domain, completed using reference TRBV18 and TRBJ1-3, is NAGVMQNPRHLVRRRGQEARLRCSPMKGHSHVYWYRQLPEEGLKFMVYLQKENIIDESGMPKERFSAEFPKEGPSILRIQQVVRGDSAAYFCASSPGTGNSGNTIYFGEGSWLTVV.

The chain uses TRBV11-3 and TRBJ2-1, with D hard to call. The CDR3 runs to 12 residues. Deletions cut 1 base from V and 9 bases from J, with 7 bases between. Germline loops: CDR1 SGHNT, CDR2 YENEEA. Here the CDR3 reads CASSLGATEQFF. CDR3 DNA: TGTGCCAGCAGCTTAGGGGCCACTGAGCAGTTCTTC.

The chain recombines TRBV7-9 with TRBJ2-5; TRBD2 agrees at 9 bases. V was clipped by 5 bases and J by 0 bases; unmatched bases: 10. There are 17 residues in the CDR3. The V gene's germline CDR1 is SEHNR and CDR2 FQNEAQ (reference sequence). The DNA of the CDR3 is TGTGCCAGCAGCACCCCCCCTAGCGGGGTATACCAAGAGACCCAGTACTTC. This translates into CASSTPPSGVYQETQYF.

The sample holds one count of this clone. The V gene is TRBV7-2, the J gene TRBJ1-3; 8 bases map to TRBD1. Germline V lookup: CDR1 SGHTA, CDR2 FQGNSA. This CDR3 region has 15 residues. V lost 5 bases, J lost 0 bases, and 3 bases stayed unmatched. CDR3 residues: CASSPGGHSGNTIYF. The CDR3 nucleotides read TGTGCCAGCAGCCCAGGGGGCCACTCTGGAAACACCATATATTTT.

Turning to this clone: The same CDR3 also results from other DNA sequences found in this sample. The chain employs TRBV4-2 and TRBJ1-3, with D possibly matching TRBD1 (5 bases). Germline V CDR1 and CDR2: LGHNA, YNFKEQ. The length of the CDR3 is 15 residues. V shed 0 bases and J shed 2 bases, with 8 bases lying between them. Written as DNA, the CDR3 is TGTGCCAGCAGCCAAGATAGGGGCCCTGGAAACACCATATATTTT. Translation gives CASSQDRGPGNTIYF.

This clone has a handful of counts. This chain joins TRBV27 and TRBJ2-1; possibly TRBD2 for D (6 bases). The CDR3 totals 15 residues. Germline V gives CDR1 MNHEY, CDR2 SMNVEV (reference sequence). Trimming took off 7 bases at V and 8 bases at J, with 21 bases between the two ends. This CDR3 is CASKISGGVPHEQFF. CDR3 DNA sequence: TGTGCCAGCAAGATTAGCGGAGGAGTCCCCCATGAGCAGTTCTTC.

The chain links TRBV11-2 to TRBJ2-7; 9 nucleotides align to TRBD2. The germline CDR1 and CDR2 sequences are SGHAT and FQNNGV. Trimming at V came to 4 bases and at J to 5 bases, leaving 6 bases not matched to a gene. The CDR3 covers 14 residues. The CDR3 protein is CASSSYSGSDEQYF. The CDR3 DNA reads as TGTGCCAGCAGCTCTTATAGCGGGAGCGACGAGCAGTACTTC.

The chain is built from TRBV19 and TRBJ1-5; no definite D call. Germline-derived CDR1 and CDR2 are LNHDA and SQIVND (reference sequence). The CDR3 contains 13 residues. Trimming pared 6 bases from V and 7 bases from J, leaving 13 bases between. The CDR3 DNA follows: TGTGCCAGTAGAAACAACCTGAAACAGCCCCAGCATTTT. The encoded protein is CASRNNLKQPQHF.